The clone carrying this T cell receptor beta chain has more than one count but fewer than ten. The target antigen is unknown. The sample is drawn from a study of early T cells in non-severe SARS-CoV-2 infection. About the research overall: Unsorted whole blood bulk RNA was sequenced, with unpaired chains. Study-level findings and limits: Matching against VDJdb likely underestimated virus-specific expansions, favoring anti-spike CD8.

Individually, cDNA molecules had unique molecular identifiers attached to them. TCRdb passed the 5' RACE reads through MiXCR, listing each CDR3 protein once. The sample yields tens of thousands of distinct CDR3 sequences, about 9.4% seen once. The germline gives CDR1 SGHDN, CDR2 FVKESK. CDR3 length equals 15 residues. Trimming at V came to 4 bases and at J to 7 bases, leaving 7 bases not matched to a gene. The TCR was taken from an adult who was a healthcare worker with PCR-confirmed SARS-CoV-2 infection or an uninfected control (not recorded which). What was sequenced was whole blood. The chain links TRBV14 to TRBJ2-1, with 10 bases matching TRBD1. CDR3 sequence (DNA): TGTGCCAGCAGCCGTACGGGACAGGGGAATAATGAGCAGTTCTTC. It yields the protein CASSRTGQGNNEQFF.